The clone carrying this TCR beta chain has at least ten counts. The entry originates in a study of T cells in Graves' hyperthyroidism and ophthalmopathy. From germline, CDR1 is MNHNS and CDR2 SASEGT. This CDR3 comprises 15 residues. V shed 1 base, J shed 3 bases, and the junction held 0 bases outside the gene matches. Authors of the study amplified TCR beta CDR3 regions from RNA transcripts. First-round RT-PCR targeting the TCR CDR3 was performed with the HTBI primer set. TCRdb redid the calling of the multiplex PCR reads with MiXCR, one entry per CDR3 protein. The table includes 300,000 to 400,000 distinct CDR3 sequences, 15% to 20% detected once.

This chain connects TRBV6-1 to TRBJ2-7; TRBD2 matches at 13 bases. Sample: blood. This sequence was found in a woman between 50 and 59 years old with Graves' hyperthyroidism. CDR3 protein: CASSEGLAGGYEQYF. The DNA for the CDR3 is TGTGCCAGCAGTGAAGGACTAGCGGGAGGCTACGAGCAGTACTTC.